A single sample is the source of the 8 T cell receptor beta chains below, sequenced in a study of post-analysis software for immune sequencing data. cDNA libraries of TCR beta carried unique molecular identifiers. TCRdb re-called the PCR reads through MiXCR, storing one row per CDR3 protein. Among roughly 400,000 distinct CDR3 sequences listed, roughly 40% were seen once. Their specific antigens are unknown. Whole-study findings and limits: Elevated frequency relative to controls characterized four or five TRBV segments in patients, TRBV5-6, TRBV5-1 and TRBV20-1 among them.

Sequencing was done on a sample of blood. These receptors all come from a girl aged 2 to 10 with multiple sclerosis.

This clonotype was found a few times. This chain links TRBV6-5 with TRBJ2-5; unclear D gene. Trimming cost V 3 bases and J 2 bases, with 7 bases left between them. CDR1 and CDR2 from the germline V gene are MNHEY and SVGAGI. The CDR3 spans 13 residues. CDR3: CASSYSRQETQYF. The CDR3 coding sequence is TGTGCCAGCAGTTATTCCCGACAAGAGACCCAGTACTTC.

This clonotype has just a few counts. This chain joins TRBV5-6 and TRBJ2-3; 7 bases match TRBD2. J gave up 14 bases and V 2 bases, and 5 bases lay outside the gene matches. The CDR3 totals 11 residues. In germline, CDR1 is SGHDT, CDR2 YYEEEE. The DNA for the CDR3 is TGTGCCAGCAGCTTTCGGGGGGACGTGTATTTT. It encodes CASSFRGDVYF.

This chain connects TRBV12-3 or TRBV12-4 to TRBJ1-2; TRBD1 is a possible D gene (5 bases). Trimming pared 1 base from V and 8 bases from J, leaving 14 bases between. This CDR3 region has 14 residues. Here the CDR3 DNA reads TGTGCCAGCAGTTTAGGACCCGTAGGGGTAGGCTACACCTTC. Its translation: CASSLGPVGVGYTF.

This clonotype was counted only a few times. The chain uses TRBV27 and TRBJ2-7; 7 bases align to TRBD1. J gave up 0 bases and V 4 bases, and 3 bases lay outside the gene matches. Germline CDR1 MNHEY, CDR2 SMNVEV (reference sequence). CDR3 length equals 14 residues. The CDR3 DNA reads as TGTGCCAGCAGTTCGGGGACAGTCTCCTACGAGCAGTACTTC. It encodes CASSSGTVSYEQYF.

This chain uses TRBV7-3 with TRBJ2-2, with 7 nucleotides matching TRBD2. V lost 7 bases to trimming and J lost 2 bases; unmatched junction nucleotides: 13. Germline V gene data show CDR1 as SGHTA and CDR2 as FQGTGA. The CDR3 loop spans 17 amino acids. Written as DNA, the CDR3 is TGTGCCAGCAACAAAGAGGGCGGGAGCGCAAACACCGGGGAGCTGTTTTTT. Its protein product is CASNKEGGSANTGELFF.

The CDR3 bases are TGTGCCAGCAGCCTCACGGGGGTCGACTATGGCTACACCTTC. Translated: CASSLTGVDYGYTF. This chain joins TRBV9 and TRBJ1-2, with a tentative D call TRBD1 (5 bases). The CDR3 loop spans 14 amino acids. Germline CDR1 and CDR2: SGDLS and YYNGEE. The V end was cut by 4 bases, the J end by 3 bases, with 13 bases between.

CDR3 sequence reads: CASSQDELRLGTEAFF. As DNA, the CDR3 is TGTGCCAGCAGCCAAGATGAGTTAAGGTTGGGCACTGAAGCTTTCTTT. V usage is TRBV4-2 and J usage is TRBJ1-1; D remains ambiguous. Trimming shortened V by 0 bases and J by 4 bases, and 15 bases separated the two germline ends. CDR1 LGHNA and CDR2 YNFKEQ come from the germline V gene. The length of the CDR3 is 16 residues.

This chain links TRBV12-3 or TRBV12-4 with TRBJ1-2; D remains unclear. The CDR3 consists of 15 residues. V lost 2 bases to trimming and J lost 1 base, with 11 bases between them. CDR3 sequence reads: CASSLWGNDNYGYTF. The CDR3 bases are TGTGCCAGCAGTTTATGGGGAAATGATAACTATGGCTACACCTTC.